What follows are 4 T cell receptor beta chains derived from one specimen sequenced in a study of blood T cell repertoires in COVID-19. Profiling relied on immunoSEQ multiplex PCR, and the TCRdb table lists in-frame clones only, not all of them. The sample has some 80,000 clones, roughly three quarters seen once. The sequenced sample was peripheral blood. The receptors here all came from a man in his sixties with COVID-19, enrolled during active disease.

The chain uses TRBV5-4 and TRBJ1-3; D might be TRBD1 (5 bases). Germline V CDR1 and CDR2: SGHNT, YYREEE (reference sequence). Trimming took 4 bases from V and 4 from J, leaving 21 bases between them. The CDR3 extends over 17 amino acids. In DNA form, the CDR3 reads TGTGCCAGCAGCCCGAGCTCTCGGGGGAAATCCGGAAACACCATATATTTT. This encodes CASSPSSRGKSGNTIYF.

The CDR3 here is CAWGNTYGYTF. DNA for the CDR3: TGTGCCTGGGGAAACACCTATGGCTACACCTTC. The chain recombines TRBV30 with TRBJ1-2; D is unresolved. V was pared by 5 bases and J by 4 bases, with 8 bases between. This CDR3 contains 11 residues. Germline loops: CDR1 GTSNPN, CDR2 SVGIG (reference sequence).

With regard to this clone: Other DNA variants within this sample encode the same CDR3. The chain recombines TRBV7-3 with TRBJ2-3; 7 bases fit TRBD2. The V segment lost 2 bases and the J segment 5 bases; nucleotides outside the gene matches: 1. The V gene's germline CDR1 is SGHTA and CDR2 FQGTGA. There are 13 residues in the CDR3. DNA for the CDR3: TGTGCCAGCAGCTTATTAGCGGGAGATACGCAGTATTTT. Protein: CASSLLAGDTQYF. The variable domain in full, with the rest retrieved from reference TRBV7-3 and TRBJ2-3, is GAGVSQTPSNKVTEKGKYVELRCDPISGHTALYWYRQSLGQGPEFLIYFQGTGAADDSGLPNDRFFAVRPEGSVSTLKIQRTERGDSAVYLCASSLLAGDTQYFGPGTRLTVL.

V usage is TRBV7-9 and J usage is TRBJ2-3; possible D gene TRBD2, 5 bases. CDR3 length equals 14 residues. V lost 2 bases to trimming and J lost 5 bases, with 11 bases between them. Germline assignment: CDR1 SEHNR and CDR2 FQNEAQ (reference sequence). The CDR3 DNA reads TGTGCCAGCAGCTTATCGGACGGGAAAGATACGCAGTATTTT. Protein: CASSLSDGKDTQYF.